This TCR beta chain was identified during a study of cytomegalovirus exposure and HLA in healthy donors. Of note for this clone: This specimen includes other DNA sequences encoding the same CDR3.

Primers: 60 Vbeta forward and 13 Jbeta reverse. Generated by immunoSEQ multiplex PCR, the TCRdb table keeps only in-frame clones and is missing some. In the table there are 150,000 to 200,000 clones, around four fifths of which are singletons. This CDR3 has 14 residues. Germline-derived CDR1 and CDR2 are SGHRS and YFSETQ. Trimming shortened V by 0 bases and J by 1 base, and 4 bases separated the two germline ends. What was sequenced was PBMCs. This chain uses TRBV5-1 with TRBJ2-2; D not certain. The clonotype originates from a woman younger than 45 in good health and CMV-seronegative. The CDR3 spells CASSLARNTGELFF. The CDR3, as DNA: TGCGCCAGCAGCTTGGCTAGGAACACCGGGGAGCTGTTTTTT.